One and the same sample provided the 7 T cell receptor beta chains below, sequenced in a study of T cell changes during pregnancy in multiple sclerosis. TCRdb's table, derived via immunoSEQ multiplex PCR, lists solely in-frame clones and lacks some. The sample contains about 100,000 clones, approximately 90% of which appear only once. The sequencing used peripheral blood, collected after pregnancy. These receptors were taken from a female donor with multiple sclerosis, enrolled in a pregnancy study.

The CDR3 region is CASSTTGGAEAFF. The DNA for the CDR3 is TGTGCCAGTAGTACGACAGGGGGGGCTGAAGCTTTCTTT. V gene TRBV19 combines with J gene TRBJ1-1; 9 bases match TRBD1. The CDR3 sequence is 13 residues long. CDR1 and CDR2 from the germline V gene are LNHDA and SQIVND (reference sequence). The junction had 3 bases not matched to a gene; V was cut back by 4 bases and J by 6 bases. Full variable domain (outside the CDR3, taken from reference TRBV19 and TRBJ1-1): DGGITQSPKYLFRKEGQNVTLSCEQNLNHDAMYWYRQDPGQGLRLIYYSQIVNDFQKGDIAEGYSVSREKKESFPLTVTSAQKNPTAFYLCASSTTGGAEAFFGQGTRLTVV.

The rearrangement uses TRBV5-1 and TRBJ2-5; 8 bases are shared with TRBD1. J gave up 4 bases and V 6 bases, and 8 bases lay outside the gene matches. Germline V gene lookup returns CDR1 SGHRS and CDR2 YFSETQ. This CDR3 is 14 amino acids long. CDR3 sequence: CASTSTGTGETQYF. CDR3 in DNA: TGCGCCAGCACCTCCACCGGGACAGGAGAGACCCAGTACTTC.

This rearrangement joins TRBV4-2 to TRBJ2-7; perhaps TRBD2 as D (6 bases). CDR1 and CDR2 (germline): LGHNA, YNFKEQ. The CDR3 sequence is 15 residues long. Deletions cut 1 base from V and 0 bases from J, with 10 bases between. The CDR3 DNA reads TGTGCCAGCAGCCAAGCTAGCGTGAGCTCCTACGAGCAGTACTTC. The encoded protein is CASSQASVSSYEQYF.

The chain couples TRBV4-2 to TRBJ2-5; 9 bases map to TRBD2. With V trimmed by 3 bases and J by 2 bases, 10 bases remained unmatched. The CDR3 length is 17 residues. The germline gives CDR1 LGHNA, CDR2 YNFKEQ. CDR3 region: CASSHLVIAGDQETQYF. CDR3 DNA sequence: TGTGCCAGCAGCCATCTGGTAATAGCGGGGGATCAAGAGACCCAGTACTTC.

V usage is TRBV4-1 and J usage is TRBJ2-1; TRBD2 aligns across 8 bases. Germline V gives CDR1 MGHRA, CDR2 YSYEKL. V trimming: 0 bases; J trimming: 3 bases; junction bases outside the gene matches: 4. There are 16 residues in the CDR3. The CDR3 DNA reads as TGCGCCAGCAGCCAAGATTTCGGGGGGGGCTACAATGAGCAGTTCTTC. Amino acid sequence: CASSQDFGGGYNEQFF.

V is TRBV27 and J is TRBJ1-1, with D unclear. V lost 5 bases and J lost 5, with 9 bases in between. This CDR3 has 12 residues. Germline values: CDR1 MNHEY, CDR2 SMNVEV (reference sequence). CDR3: CASSNGGTEAFF. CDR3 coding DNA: TGTGCCAGCAGTAACGGAGGGACTGAAGCTTTCTTT.

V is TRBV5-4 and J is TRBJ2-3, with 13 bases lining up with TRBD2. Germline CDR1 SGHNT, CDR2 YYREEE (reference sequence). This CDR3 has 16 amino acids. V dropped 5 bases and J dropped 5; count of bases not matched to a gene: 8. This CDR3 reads CASRPLAGGPEDTQYF. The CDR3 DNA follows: TGTGCCAGCAGACCACTAGCGGGGGGGCCGGAAGATACGCAGTATTTT.